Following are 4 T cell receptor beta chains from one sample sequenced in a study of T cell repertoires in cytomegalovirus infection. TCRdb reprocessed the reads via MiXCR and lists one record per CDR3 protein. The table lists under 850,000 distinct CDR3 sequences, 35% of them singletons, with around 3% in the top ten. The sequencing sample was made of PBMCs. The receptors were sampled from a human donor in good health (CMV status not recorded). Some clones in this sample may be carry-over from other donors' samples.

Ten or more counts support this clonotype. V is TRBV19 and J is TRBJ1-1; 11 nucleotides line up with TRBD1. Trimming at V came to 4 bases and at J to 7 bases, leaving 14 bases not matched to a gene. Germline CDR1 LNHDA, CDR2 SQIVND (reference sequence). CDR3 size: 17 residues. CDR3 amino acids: CASSSRTGGAPRSEAFF. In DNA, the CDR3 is TGTGCCAGTAGTAGCCGGACAGGGGGCGCCCCAAGGAGTGAAGCTTTCTTT.

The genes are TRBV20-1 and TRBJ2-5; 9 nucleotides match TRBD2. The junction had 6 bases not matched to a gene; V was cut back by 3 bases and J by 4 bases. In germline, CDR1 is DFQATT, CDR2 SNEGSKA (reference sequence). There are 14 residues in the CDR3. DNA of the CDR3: TGCAGTGCTAGCCCTAGCGGGGTGGGAGAGACCCAGTACTTC. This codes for CSASPSGVGETQYF.

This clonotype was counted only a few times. The CDR3 spells CASSQAYRGGYTF. The CDR3 bases are TGTGCCAGCAGCCAAGCGTACCGGGGGGGCTACACCTTC. The chain recombines TRBV14 with TRBJ1-2; TRBD1 might be the D (5 bases). Germline CDR1 and CDR2: SGHDN and FVKESK. The CDR3 has 13 amino acids. The V gene lost 1 base and the J gene lost 8 bases, with 11 bases spanning the gap.

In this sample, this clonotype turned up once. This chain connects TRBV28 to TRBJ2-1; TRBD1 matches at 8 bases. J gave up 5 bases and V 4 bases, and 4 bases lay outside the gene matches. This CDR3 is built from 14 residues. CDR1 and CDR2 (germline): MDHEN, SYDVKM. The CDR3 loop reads CASSYSDRDNEQFF. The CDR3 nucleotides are TGTGCCAGCAGTTACTCGGACAGGGACAATGAGCAGTTCTTC.